These 7 T cell receptor beta chains were sequenced from one sample in a study of shared clonotypes between healthy human individuals (dated by TCRdb to 2020 to 2022). Receptor amplification or capture employed the immunoSEQ multiplex PCR assay. Entries here come from immuneACCESS through TCRdb and include only in-frame sequences with V and J called. Some clones fail to appear in such tables; in the studies checked, an unresolved V gene covers under half of the shortfall, and the cause of the remainder is unknown. Present in this sample are about 2 million clones, roughly 94% of which were seen just once. The ten most abundant clones make up 0.13% of the sample. The sequencing sample was made of naive CD4+ T cells sorted from blood. Interpreted using the paper, the cell subset or site label stands for: CD45RA+ positively selected. The receptor source for this set is a man aged 18 to 35 in good health.

The chain couples TRBV27 to TRBJ2-7; the D gene is possibly TRBD1 (6 bases). V gave up 4 bases and J gave up 0 bases, with 13 bases separating them. This CDR3 contains 15 residues. Germline values: CDR1 MNHEY, CDR2 SMNVEV (reference sequence). The CDR3 DNA reads TGTGCCAGCAGTTCCCCCGGGACACACTCCTACGAGCAGTACTTC. This gives the protein CASSSPGTHSYEQYF.

The chain recombines TRBV30 with TRBJ2-1; maybe TRBD2 (6 bases). In germline, CDR1 is GTSNPN, CDR2 SVGIG (reference sequence). The ends were cut back, 0 bases at V and 6 bases at J, with 18 bases in the middle. This CDR3 contains 16 residues. The CDR3 DNA reads TGTGCCTGGAGTGTACCTGGGATCGGTAGCGGCAATGAGCAGTTCTTC. Protein: CAWSVPGIGSGNEQFF.

The chain links TRBV6-1 to TRBJ2-3, with D perhaps TRBD2 (6 bases). V was trimmed by 8 bases and J by 8 bases, leaving 14 bases between them. There are 12 residues in the CDR3. The germline V gene encodes CDR1 MNHNS and CDR2 SASEGT. CDR3 nucleotide sequence: TGTGCCAGCGCTGGGGGGAAGGGTACGCAGTATTTT. Translation gives CASAGGKGTQYF.

The chain combines TRBV5-4 with TRBJ2-7; 8 bases map to TRBD1. The CDR3 runs 16 residues. CDR1 and CDR2 from the germline V gene are SGHNT and YYREEE (reference sequence). Trimming cost V 3 bases and J 0 bases; bases outside gene matches: 8. The CDR3 here is CASSSTYRGYSYEQYF. CDR3 nucleotides: TGTGCCAGCAGCTCTACTTACAGGGGGTACTCCTACGAGCAGTACTTC.

V usage is TRBV7-6 and J usage is TRBJ2-1, with D tentatively TRBD2 (5 bases). This CDR3 contains 15 residues. V was pared by 3 bases and J by 2 bases, with 11 bases between. The germline V gene encodes CDR1 SGHVS and CDR2 FNYEAQ. CDR3 coding DNA: TGTGCCAGCAGCTTTTCGAGCGGAACCTACAATGAGCAGTTCTTC. Protein sequence: CASSFSSGTYNEQFF.

This clone was seen a few times. The chain joins TRBV7-9 to TRBJ1-6; D gene unclear. Trimming cost V 0 bases and J 0 bases, with 9 bases left between them. Germline CDR1 reads SEHNR; CDR2 reads FQNEAQ (reference sequence). The CDR3 totals 17 residues. Here the CDR3 reads CASSLAWGSSYNSPLHF. CDR3 nucleotides: TGTGCCAGCAGCTTAGCGTGGGGAAGCTCCTATAATTCACCCCTCCACTTT.

V is TRBV6-5 and J is TRBJ2-7; 14 bases align to TRBD2. This CDR3 has 14 amino acids. J gave up 6 bases and V 6 bases, and 4 bases lay outside the gene matches. Germline CDR1 MNHEY, CDR2 SVGAGI. CDR3 sequence: CASRVGLAGVEQYF. As DNA, the CDR3 is TGTGCCAGCAGGGTGGGACTAGCGGGAGTCGAGCAGTACTTC.